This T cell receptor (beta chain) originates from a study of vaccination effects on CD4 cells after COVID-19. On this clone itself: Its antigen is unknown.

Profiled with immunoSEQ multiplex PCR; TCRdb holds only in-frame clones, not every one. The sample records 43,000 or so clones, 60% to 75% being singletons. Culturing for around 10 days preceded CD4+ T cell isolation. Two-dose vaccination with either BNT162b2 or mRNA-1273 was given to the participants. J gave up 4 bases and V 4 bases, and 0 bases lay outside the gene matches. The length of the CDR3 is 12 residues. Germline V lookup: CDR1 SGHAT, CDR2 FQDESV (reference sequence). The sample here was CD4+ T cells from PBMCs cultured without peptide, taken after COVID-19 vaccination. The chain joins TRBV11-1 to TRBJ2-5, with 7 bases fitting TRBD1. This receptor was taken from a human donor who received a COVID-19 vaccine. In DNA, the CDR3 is TGTGCCAGCAGCTACAGGGGAGAGACCCAGTACTTC. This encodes CASSYRGETQYF.